This T cell receptor (beta chain) was retrieved from a study of response to subunit inactivated influenza vaccine. Findings and limits, study-wide: Authors suggested each seasonal influenza vaccination recruits few new T cells.

A remark on this clonotype: Its antigen is currently unknown.

TCRdb redid the calling of the RT-PCR reads with MiXCR, one entry per CDR3 protein. The sample comprises a few hundred thousand distinct CDR3 sequences, roughly 15% of which are singletons, and 11% rests with the top ten. Germline V lookup: CDR1 LGHDT, CDR2 YNNKEL (reference sequence). The length of the CDR3 is 15 residues. Trimming left V 3 bases short and J 5 bases short, with 16 bases between. This chain links TRBV3-1 with TRBJ2-5; perhaps TRBD2 as D (7 bases). The sample was PBMCs from blood, taken 11 to 12 days after vaccination. The receptor comes from a man aged 45-65 years who received an inactivated influenza vaccine. The CDR3 DNA is TGTGCCAGCAGCCATAGGGGGGGGGGCGCGGAGACCCAGTACTTC. Encoded protein: CASSHRGGGAETQYF.